This is a list of T cell receptor beta chains from one sample in a study of patients and donors after allogeneic stem cell transplantation. TCRdb ran MiXCR on the RT-PCR reads and lists one entry per CDR3 protein. This table has roughly 200,000 distinct CDR3 sequences, around two fifths appearing once. Sequenced sample: blood, either unsorted or a sorted T cell fraction (not recorded which). These receptors all come from a human donor who was either an allogeneic HSCT recipient or a stem cell or donor lymphocyte infusion donor (not recorded which). It is not recorded whose cells these are; they may come from a transplant donor. The CDR3 runs from the conserved cysteine through the conserved F or W. D genes are given only for firm matches. A row's size may be missing; if present it is once, few, many or a size class.

clone size: .; D gene: TRBD1; V gene: TRBV28; J gene: TRBJ1-2; CDR3 protein: CASSPSTGALYGYTF; CDR3 DNA: TGTGCCAGCAGTCCCTCGACAGGGGCCCTCTATGGCTACACCTTC
clone size: .; D gene: .; V gene: TRBV7-3; J gene: TRBJ1-1; CDR3 protein: CASSLGGYMNTEAFF; CDR3 DNA: TGTGCCAGCAGCTTAGGGGGGTACATGAACACTGAAGCTTTCTTT
clone size: .; D gene: TRBD1; V gene: TRBV28; J gene: TRBJ1-2; CDR3 protein: CASRDSYGYTF; CDR3 DNA: TGTGCCAGCCGGGACAGCTATGGCTACACCTTC
clone size: .; D gene: .; V gene: TRBV7-9; J gene: TRBJ2-2; CDR3 protein: CASSLGTGFTGELFF; CDR3 DNA: TGTGCCAGCAGCCTCGGGACCGGCTTCACCGGGGAGCTGTTTTTT
clone size: few; D gene: .; V gene: TRBV7-2; J gene: TRBJ1-6; CDR3 protein: CASSVNPGTYNSPLHF; CDR3 DNA: TGTGCCAGCAGCGTTAATCCCGGGACCTATAATTCACCCCTCCACTTT
clone size: few; D gene: .; V gene: TRBV7-2; J gene: TRBJ2-5; CDR3 protein: CASSSNGLNGLGTQYF; CDR3 DNA: TGTGCCAGCAGCTCCAATGGACTAAACGGCTTAGGGACCCAGTACTTC
clone size: .; D gene: TRBD2; V gene: TRBV12-3/TRBV12-4; J gene: TRBJ2-5; CDR3 protein: CASSPRGVEETQYF; CDR3 DNA: TGTGCCAGCAGTCCACGGGGGGTCGAAGAGACCCAGTACTTC
clone size: few; D gene: .; V gene: TRBV15; J gene: TRBJ2-1; CDR3 protein: CATSRTLSQQFF; CDR3 DNA: TGTGCCACCAGCAGGACTCTCAGCCAACAGTTCTTC
clone size: .; D gene: .; V gene: TRBV4-1; J gene: TRBJ1-2; CDR3 protein: CASSQVEGGYGYTF; CDR3 DNA: TGCGCCAGCAGCCAAGTTGAGGGCGGCTATGGCTACACCTTC
clone size: .; D gene: .; V gene: TRBV12-3/TRBV12-4; J gene: TRBJ2-5; CDR3 protein: CASSLRQETQYF; CDR3 DNA: TGTGCCAGCAGCCTAAGGCAAGAGACCCAGTACTTC
clone size: .; D gene: .; V gene: TRBV10-3; J gene: TRBJ1-4; CDR3 protein: CAISVTGASEKLFF; CDR3 DNA: TGTGCCATCAGTGTGACGGGGGCTAGTGAAAAACTGTTTTTT
clone size: few; D gene: .; V gene: TRBV15; J gene: TRBJ1-1; CDR3 protein: CATSRVNSEAFF; CDR3 DNA: TGTGCCACCAGCAGAGTAAACAGTGAAGCTTTCTTT
clone size: .; D gene: .; V gene: TRBV20-1; J gene: TRBJ2-3; CDR3 protein: CSASRRRGRDTQYF; CDR3 DNA: TGCAGTGCTAGCCGACGGCGGGGAAGGGATACGCAGTATTTT
clone size: .; D gene: .; V gene: TRBV7-9; J gene: TRBJ2-7; CDR3 protein: CASSPTRDSNYEQYF; CDR3 DNA: TGTGCCAGCAGTCCCACCCGGGACTCAAACTACGAGCAGTACTTC
clone size: many; D gene: TRBD1; V gene: TRBV6-5; J gene: TRBJ1-2; CDR3 protein: CASSYGPGTGVHGYTF; CDR3 DNA: TGTGCCAGCAGTTACGGGCCCGGGACAGGGGTTCATGGCTACACCTTC
clone size: .; D gene: .; V gene: TRBV7-9; J gene: TRBJ1-2; CDR3 protein: CASSFRDTDGYTF; CDR3 DNA: TGTGCCAGCAGCTTCCGGGACACGGATGGCTACACCTTC
clone size: few; D gene: .; V gene: TRBV6-1; J gene: TRBJ1-6; CDR3 protein: CASSEWQAYNSPLHF; CDR3 DNA: TGTGCCAGCAGTGAATGGCAGGCGTATAATTCACCCCTCCACTTT
clone size: few; D gene: TRBD1; V gene: TRBV20-1; J gene: TRBJ1-5; CDR3 protein: CSARGGSGTEYNQPQHF; CDR3 DNA: TGCAGTGCTAGAGGCGGTTCCGGGACAGAGTACAATCAGCCCCAGCATTTT
clone size: .; D gene: TRBD1; V gene: TRBV14; J gene: TRBJ1-1; CDR3 protein: CASSQGDRVRTEAFF; CDR3 DNA: TGTGCCAGCAGCCAAGGGGACAGGGTACGGACTGAAGCTTTCTTT
clone size: few; D gene: .; V gene: TRBV7-2; J gene: TRBJ1-2; CDR3 protein: CASSFGVAANYGYTF; CDR3 DNA: TGTGCCAGCAGCTTCGGTGTTGCGGCTAACTATGGCTACACCTTC
clone size: .; D gene: TRBD1; V gene: TRBV29-1; J gene: TRBJ1-2; CDR3 protein: CSAAEGATNYGYTF; CDR3 DNA: TGCAGCGCTGCGGAGGGGGCGACTAACTATGGCTACACCTTC
clone size: .; D gene: .; V gene: TRBV20-1; J gene: TRBJ2-1; CDR3 protein: CSARLQYNEQFF; CDR3 DNA: TGCAGTGCTAGACTGCAATACAATGAGCAGTTCTTC
clone size: few; D gene: .; V gene: TRBV6-2/TRBV6-3; J gene: TRBJ2-7; CDR3 protein: CASRPLGTRGLYEQYF; CDR3 DNA: TGTGCCAGCAGGCCACTCGGGACCAGGGGTCTCTACGAGCAGTACTTC
clone size: few; D gene: .; V gene: TRBV6-5; J gene: TRBJ1-1; CDR3 protein: CASAISGAGAEAFF; CDR3 DNA: TGTGCCAGCGCAATTTCGGGGGCAGGGGCTGAAGCTTTCTTT
clone size: many; D gene: .; V gene: TRBV29-1; J gene: TRBJ2-7; CDR3 protein: CSVEGGGVYEQYF; CDR3 DNA: TGCAGCGTTGAAGGGGGGGGCGTCTACGAGCAGTACTTC
clone size: .; D gene: .; V gene: TRBV5-8; J gene: TRBJ2-2; CDR3 protein: CASSSPVTNTGELFF; CDR3 DNA: TGTGCCAGCAGCTCCCCGGTAACGAACACCGGGGAGCTGTTTTTT
clone size: .; D gene: .; V gene: TRBV20-1; J gene: TRBJ1-1; CDR3 protein: CSASLRARNTEAFF; CDR3 DNA: TGCAGTGCTAGTCTTAGGGCAAGGAACACTGAAGCTTTCTTT
clone size: .; D gene: TRBD1; V gene: TRBV6-5; J gene: TRBJ1-1; CDR3 protein: CASSWDRGLRTEAFF; CDR3 DNA: TGTGCCAGCAGTTGGGACAGGGGGCTAAGGACTGAAGCTTTCTTT